This TCR beta chain stems from a study of T cell responses to AZD1222 COVID-19 vaccine. With respect to this clone: Its antigen is not known.

Study conclusions and caveats: Repertoires were collected only later (after the peak T cell response had occurred). Spike-wide vaccine-associated CD4 TCRs dominated at 160-218 and 743-854.

V dropped 6 bases and J dropped 9 bases, with 11 bases sitting between them. CDR3 length: 11 residues. Sequenced by immunoSEQ multiplex PCR; TCRdb stores in-frame clones only, minus some. This sample has some 130,000 clones, with roughly 91% found just once. This rearrangement joins TRBV12-3 or TRBV12-4 to TRBJ1-1, with no clear D. This TCR was sampled from an adult in good health. The sequencing used peripheral blood, collected on day 0 of AZD1222 vaccination. The CDR3 DNA reads TGTGCCAGCAGGCTGGGAAATCAAGCTTTCTTT. Its protein product is CASRLGNQAFF.